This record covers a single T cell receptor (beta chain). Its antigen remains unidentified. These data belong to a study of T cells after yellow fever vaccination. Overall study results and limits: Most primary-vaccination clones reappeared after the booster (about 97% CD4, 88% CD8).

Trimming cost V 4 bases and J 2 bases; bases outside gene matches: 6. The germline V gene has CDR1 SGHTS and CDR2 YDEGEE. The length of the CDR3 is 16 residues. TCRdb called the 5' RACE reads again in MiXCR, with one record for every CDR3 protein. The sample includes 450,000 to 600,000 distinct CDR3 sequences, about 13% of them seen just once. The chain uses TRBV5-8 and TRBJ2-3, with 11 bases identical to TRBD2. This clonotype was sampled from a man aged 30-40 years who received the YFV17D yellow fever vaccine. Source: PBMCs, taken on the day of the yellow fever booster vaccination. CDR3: CASSMGTSGYTDTQYF. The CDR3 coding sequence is TGTGCCAGCAGCATGGGGACTAGCGGATACACAGATACGCAGTATTTT.